Reported below is one TCR beta chain. Antigen unknown. The data derive from a study of cytomegalovirus exposure and HLA in healthy donors. Regarding the study as a whole: The sole available immune exposure information was CMV serostatus. In a later analysis, specific HLA alleles were associated with 16,000 or so TCR beta sequences at a 0.05 false discovery rate. Later examination showed HLA-associated TCR beta chains had greater clonal expansion than equally common others.

A multiplex PCR was run with 60 Vbeta primers and 13 Jbeta primers. Data came from immunoSEQ multiplex PCR; TCRdb stores just in-frame clones and leaves some out. This table has some 150,000 clones, 80% appearing once. CDR1 is WNHNN, CDR2 SYGVQD, per germline (reference sequence). The CDR3 has 14 amino acids. V shed 6 bases and J shed 0 bases, with 12 bases lying between them. The sample taken for sequencing was PBMCs. This clonotype was sampled from a young man in good health and CMV-seronegative. The rearrangement links TRBV10-1 to TRBJ2-7; the D gene is possibly TRBD2 (6 bases). CDR3 bases: TGCGCCAGCAGCGTGGGACTCCACTCCTACGAGCAGTACTTC. This translates into CASSVGLHSYEQYF.